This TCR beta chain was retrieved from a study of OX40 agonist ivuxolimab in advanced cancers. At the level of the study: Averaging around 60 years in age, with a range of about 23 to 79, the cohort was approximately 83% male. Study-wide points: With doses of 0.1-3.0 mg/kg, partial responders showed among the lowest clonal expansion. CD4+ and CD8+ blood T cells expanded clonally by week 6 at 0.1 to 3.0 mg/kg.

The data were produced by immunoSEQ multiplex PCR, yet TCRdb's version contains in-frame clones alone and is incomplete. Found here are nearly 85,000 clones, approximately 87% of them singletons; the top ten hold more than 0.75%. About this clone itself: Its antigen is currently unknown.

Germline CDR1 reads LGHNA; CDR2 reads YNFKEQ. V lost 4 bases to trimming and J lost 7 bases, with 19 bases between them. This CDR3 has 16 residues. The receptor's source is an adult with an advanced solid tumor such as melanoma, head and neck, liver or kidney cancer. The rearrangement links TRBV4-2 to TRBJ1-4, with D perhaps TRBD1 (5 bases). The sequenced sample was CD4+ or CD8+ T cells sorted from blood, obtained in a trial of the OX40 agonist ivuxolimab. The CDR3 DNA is TGTGCCAGCAGCCCATCCGTCGGGGGGAAGGGTGAAAAACTGTTTTTT. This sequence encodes CASSPSVGGKGEKLFF.